These 5 T cell receptor beta chains were sequenced from one sample in a study of cytotoxic CD8 clonotypes in ibrutinib-treated CLL. This table comes from immunoSEQ multiplex PCR, and its TCRdb copy is limited to in-frame clones, with some not included. The data show about 40,000 clones, with 70% seen just once and roughly a tenth held by the top ten. The sample in question was PBMCs, obtained at disease progression, from a patient treated with ibrutinib. Source of these receptors: a human donor with chronic lymphocytic leukemia.

This clone was detected only once. The rearrangement links TRBV15 to TRBJ1-4; D is unclear. V gave up 0 bases and J gave up 4 bases, with 9 bases separating them. Germline-derived CDR1 and CDR2 are LNHNV and YYDKDF (reference sequence). This CDR3 is built from 15 residues. Written as DNA, the CDR3 is TGTGCCACCAGCAGAGATGGAACGAATAATGAAAAACTGTTTTTT. Residues: CATSRDGTNNEKLFF.

This chain joins TRBV5-1 and TRBJ2-1, with D possibly being TRBD2 (6 bases). The CDR3 runs 16 residues. The germline V gene encodes CDR1 SGHRS and CDR2 YFSETQ. V gave up 5 bases and J gave up 4 bases, with 19 bases separating them. The CDR3 DNA is TGCGCCAGCAGATTCGCTTCGGGGGATTTATACAATGAGCAGTTCTTC. Protein: CASRFASGDLYNEQFF.

The J gene is TRBJ2-5, the V gene TRBV7-8, with D perhaps being TRBD1 or TRBD2 (6 bases each). The CDR3 loop spans 15 amino acids. Germline values: CDR1 SGHVS, CDR2 FQNEAQ. With 5 bases removed from V and 1 base from J, the gap between germline ends came to 14 bases. CDR3 sequence (DNA): TGTGCCAGCAGCGTTTGGGGGGCCTCCCAAGAGACCCAGTACTTC. Its translation: CASSVWGASQETQYF.

This sequence joins TRBV28 and TRBJ2-5; the match to TRBD2 covers 10 bases. The germline CDR1 and CDR2 sequences are MDHEN and SYDVKM. J was trimmed by 1 base and V by 4 bases; bases with no gene match: 3. CDR3 length: 15 amino acids. The CDR3 sequence: CASSWGLAPQETQYF. Here the CDR3 DNA reads TGTGCCAGCAGTTGGGGACTAGCGCCCCAAGAGACCCAGTACTTC.

This chain joins TRBV5-4 and TRBJ1-2; D possibly corresponds to TRBD1 (6 bases). Trimming removed 0 bases at V and 5 bases at J, with 14 bases between. CDR1 and CDR2 (germline): SGHNT, YYREEE (reference sequence). The CDR3 spans 15 residues. CDR3 protein: CASSLASGGAYGYTF. In nucleotides, the CDR3 is TGTGCCAGCAGCTTGGCGAGTGGGGGCGCATATGGCTACACCTTC. The whole variable domain, remainder taken from reference TRBV5-4 and TRBJ1-2, is ETGVTQSPTHLIKTRGQQVTLRCSSQSGHNTVSWYQQALGQGPQFIFQYYREEENGRGNFPPRFSGLQFPNYSSELNVNALELDDSALYLCASSLASGGAYGYTFGSGTRLTVV.